These 20 T cell receptor beta chains were all obtained from the same sample, sequenced in a study of regulatory T cells in long-lasting Graves disease. With iRepertoire HTBI primers and Arm-PCR of CDR3 regions, TCR beta libraries were built. Each CDR3 protein is one row after TCRdb ran MiXCR on the multiplex PCR reads. The sample lists some 430,000 distinct CDR3 sequences; approximately 21% were seen once. Time point noted: persistent/refractory GD, antithyroid drugs over 5 years with positive TRAb. Researchers made the TCR library from RNA that was extracted from PBMCs. Sequenced material: peripheral blood mononuclear cells (PBMCs), taken when the disease was refractory, from a patient treated with antithyroid drugs. The receptors come from a female donor with Graves disease.

The genes are TRBV24-1 and TRBJ1-2; maybe TRBD1 (5 bases). CDR1 is KGHDR, CDR2 SFDVKD, per germline. The V gene lost 2 bases and the J gene lost 5 bases, with 11 bases spanning the gap. The CDR3 is 14 amino acids. In DNA form, the CDR3 reads TGTGCCACCAGTGATTCCAGGGTCAGATATGGCTACACCTTC. Translated: CATSDSRVRYGYTF.

The rearrangement links TRBV28 to TRBJ2-3, with TRBD2 identical over 11 bases. The germline CDR1 and CDR2 sequences are MDHEN and SYDVKM. CDR3 size: 14 residues. V lost 9 bases to trimming and J lost 3 bases; unmatched junction nucleotides: 5. This CDR3 is CASLAGGGTDTQYF. The CDR3 DNA reads as TGTGCCAGTCTAGCGGGAGGAGGAACAGATACGCAGTATTTT.

This clonotype occurred many times. CDR3 bases: TGTGCCAGCAGTTTTGACGGGCGGACCTACGAGCAGTACTTC. Encoded protein: CASSFDGRTYEQYF. The gene calls are TRBV27 and TRBJ2-7; no clear D gene. This CDR3 has 14 residues. Per the germline V gene, CDR1 is MNHEY and CDR2 is SMNVEV (reference sequence). The V and J ends lost 3 bases and 2 bases respectively, with 11 bases between them.

At least ten counts were recorded for this clonotype. The chain recombines TRBV6-2 or TRBV6-3 with TRBJ1-4, with 9 positions matching TRBD1. Germline trimming cut 6 bases from V and 8 bases from J; bases unmatched to any gene: 13. The V gene's germline CDR1 is MNHEY and CDR2 SVGEGT. The CDR3 spans 16 residues. The CDR3 is CASRQTPGQGGEKLFF. Written as DNA, the CDR3 is TGTGCCAGCAGACAAACACCGGGACAGGGTGGCGAAAAACTGTTTTTT.

The chain couples TRBV6-2 or TRBV6-3 to TRBJ2-4, with D uncertain. Trimming pared 6 bases from V and 0 bases from J, leaving 9 bases between. The CDR3 totals 14 residues. Germline CDR1 is MNHEY and CDR2 is SVGEGT. In DNA form, the CDR3 reads TGTGCCAGCAGCCGAATCGGAGCCAAAAACATTCAGTACTTC. Translated, it gives CASSRIGAKNIQYF.

CDR3 coding DNA: TGTGCCAGCAGTTTGCTAGACAGGGTCTCCTACAATGAGCAGTTCTTC. This translates into CASSLLDRVSYNEQFF. V gene TRBV28 combines with J gene TRBJ2-1, with 7 positions matching TRBD1. Germline CDR1 reads MDHEN; CDR2 reads SYDVKM. With V trimmed by 3 bases and J by 0 bases, 5 bases remained unmatched. CDR3 length: 16 amino acids.

This clonotype was seen repeatedly, ten times or more. The chain employs TRBV11-2 and TRBJ2-5; D is ambiguous. Germline values: CDR1 SGHAT, CDR2 FQNNGV. The ends were cut back, 7 bases at V and 2 bases at J, with 14 bases in the middle. This CDR3 region has 14 residues. CDR3 nucleotide sequence: TGTGCCAGCACCCCCGCGTGGCAGCAAGAGACCCAGTACTTC. This translates into CASTPAWQQETQYF.

In its sample, this clonotype was seen many times. J is TRBJ2-7 and V is TRBV6-2 or TRBV6-3; tentative D call: TRBD2 (5 bases). The CDR3 is 13 amino acids. Trimming removed 0 bases from V and 6 bases from J, with 9 bases in between. Germline V CDR1 and CDR2: MNHEY, SVGEGT. CDR3 DNA: TGTGCCAGCAGTTACTCCCACGCGGGCGAGCAGTACTTC. As protein: CASSYSHAGEQYF.

This clonotype was recorded many times. The J gene is TRBJ1-1, the V gene TRBV12-5; 7 positions match TRBD1. V was pared by 4 bases and J by 8 bases, with 4 bases of the junction left unmatched. Germline V gene lookup returns CDR1 LGHNT and CDR2 FRNRAP. This CDR3 has 12 residues. Here the CDR3 DNA reads TGTGCTAGTGGTTGGCGGGACAGCGAAGCTTTCTTT. It yields the protein CASGWRDSEAFF.

The chain is built from TRBV2 and TRBJ2-3, with unresolved D. V was trimmed by 2 bases and J by 1 base, leaving 10 bases between them. Germline lookup yields CDR1 SNHLY and CDR2 FYNNEI. The CDR3 extends over 15 amino acids. The CDR3 DNA sequence: TGTGCCAGCAGTGAACAGGCTACGGGCACAGATACGCAGTATTTT. As protein: CASSEQATGTDTQYF.

The table lists this clonotype with many counts. V is TRBV19 and J is TRBJ1-4; D uncertain. Trimming left V 9 bases short and J 4 bases short, with 15 bases between. This CDR3 contains 14 residues. Germline V CDR1 and CDR2: LNHDA, SQIVND (reference sequence). In DNA, the CDR3 is TGTGCCAGCCCCCTCGAGTTGTTTAATGAAAAACTGTTTTTT. Translated: CASPLELFNEKLFF.

This clonotype was seen a handful of times. The chain uses TRBV19 and TRBJ1-5; the match to TRBD1 covers 9 bases. CDR1 is LNHDA, CDR2 SQIVND, per germline (reference sequence). Losses at the gene ends were 3 bases for V and 6 bases for J; bases not matched to a gene: 3. The CDR3 covers 14 residues. The DNA of the CDR3 is TGTGCCAGTAGTATGGGGACAGGGTCTCAGCCCCAGCATTTT. It codes for CASSMGTGSQPQHF.

This chain links TRBV14 with TRBJ1-5; the D gene is possibly TRBD1 (6 bases). CDR1 and CDR2 (germline): SGHDN, FVKESK. This CDR3 spans 14 amino acids. Trimming pared 4 bases from V and 5 bases from J, leaving 12 bases between. CDR3 coding DNA: TGTGCCAGCAGCCCACAGGGTCGGGATCAGCCCCAGCATTTT. Translation: CASSPQGRDQPQHF.

This clonotype was detected ten times or more. The V gene is TRBV28, the J gene TRBJ1-5, with no clear D. The germline gives CDR1 MDHEN, CDR2 SYDVKM. The V and J ends lost 2 bases and 7 bases respectively, with 21 bases between them. This CDR3 spans 17 amino acids. CDR3 sequence reads: CASSLLLGPGGGQPQHF. The DNA of the CDR3 is TGTGCCAGCAGTTTACTCCTAGGGCCCGGTGGCGGCCAGCCCCAGCATTTT.

This clonotype was recorded at least ten times. This chain connects TRBV28 to TRBJ1-1; D ambiguous. The ends were cut back, 5 bases at V and 6 bases at J, with 10 bases in the middle. Germline CDR1 and CDR2: MDHEN and SYDVKM. This CDR3 is built from 12 residues. The CDR3 spells CASSPLWAEAFF. The CDR3 DNA follows: TGTGCCAGCAGTCCCCTATGGGCTGAAGCTTTCTTT.

In its sample, this clonotype was seen many times. One junction end does not reproduce the germline sequence, and a read error may be involved. The rearrangement uses TRBV6-6 and TRBJ2-7; 12 bases are shared with TRBD2. This CDR3 comprises 12 residues. Germline CDR1 is MNHNY and CDR2 is SVGAGI (reference sequence). CDR3 DNA sequence: TGTGCCAGCAGTTACTCGACTAGCGGGAGTGATTTC. It encodes CASSYSTSGSDF.

This clonotype was detected ten times or more. This chain links TRBV28 with TRBJ2-7; perhaps TRBD2 as D (6 bases). The V gene's germline CDR1 is MDHEN and CDR2 SYDVKM. The length of the CDR3 is 15 residues. V lost 8 bases, J lost 3 bases, and 20 bases lay in between. CDR3 nucleotide sequence: TGTGCCAGCCAACATCGGGGCGGGGAAGACTACGAGCAGTACTTC. It encodes CASQHRGGEDYEQYF.

This clonotype was detected a few times. The rearrangement joins TRBV28 to TRBJ2-7; tentatively, D is TRBD1 (6 bases). The CDR3 contains 14 residues. The ends were cut back, 6 bases at V and 0 bases at J, with 12 bases in the middle. Germline CDR1 is MDHEN and CDR2 is SYDVKM. The CDR3 is CASREQGISYEQYF. CDR3 DNA: TGTGCCAGCAGGGAACAGGGCATCTCCTACGAGCAGTACTTC.

About this clonotype: Since a much larger clone is just one base distant, this may be a read error. V is TRBV28 and J is TRBJ2-5; D may correspond to TRBD1 or TRBD2 (7 bases each). Germline lookup yields CDR1 MDHEN and CDR2 SYDVKM. CDR3 length equals 16 residues. The CDR3 region has the DNA TGTGCCAGCAGTTTACGACAAGCCAGGGGGGGAGAGGCCCAGTACTTC. Translation gives CASSLRQARGGEAQYF. The complete variable domain, with remaining parts taken from reference TRBV28 and TRBJ2-5, reads DVKVTQSSRYLVKRTGEKVFLECVQDMDHENMFWYRQDPGLGLRLIYFSYDVKMKEKGDIPEGYSVSREKKERFSLILESASTNQTSMYLCASSLRQARGGEAQYFGPGTRLLVL.

Note on this clonotype: A single base is all that separates this from a far larger clone, so a read error is likely. The gene calls are TRBV3-1 and TRBJ2-5, with D perhaps matching TRBD2 (6 bases). Germline loops: CDR1 LGHDT, CDR2 YNNKEL (reference sequence). This CDR3 spans 15 amino acids. V lost 4 bases and J lost 11, with 23 bases in between. CDR3 in amino acids: CASSLRGESSYKQYF. DNA for the CDR3: TGTGCCAGCAGCCTCCGCGGGGAGAGCTCCTACAAGCAGTACTTC.